The 14 T cell receptor beta chains below come from one sample, sequenced in a study of shared clonotypes between healthy human individuals. Produced via immunoSEQ multiplex PCR; TCRdb's table is partial and in-frame only. The sample lists 1.4 million to 1.5 million clones, approximately 96% occurring once. The specimen was naive CD4+ T cells sorted from blood. Subset here: CD45RA+ positively selected. Every receptor here comes from a man aged 25 to 40 in good health.

V and J are TRBV2 and TRBJ2-7; TRBD1 aligns across 9 bases. This CDR3 has 17 residues. With 1 base clipped from V and 5 bases from J, the junction kept 12 bases outside the gene matches. Germline V gives CDR1 SNHLY, CDR2 FYNNEI. CDR3 region: CASSEGGTGLLTNEQYF. The CDR3 nucleotides read TGTGCCAGCAGTGAAGGAGGGACAGGGCTCTTAACGAACGAGCAGTACTTC.

V is TRBV7-2 and J is TRBJ1-2; possible D gene TRBD1, 6 bases. Trimming cost V 5 bases and J 4 bases, with 11 bases left between them. The CDR3 sequence is 13 residues long. The germline CDR1 and CDR2 sequences are SGHTA and FQGNSA. The CDR3 is CASSLQGSYGYTF. The DNA of the CDR3 is TGTGCCAGCAGCCTACAGGGCAGCTATGGCTACACCTTC.

Remarks on this clone: The same CDR3 is also encoded by other DNA sequences in this sample. The DNA of the CDR3 is TGTGCCAGCAGCGTCGGGACTAGCGGGAGGGCCTGGGAGACCCAGTACTTC. This codes for CASSVGTSGRAWETQYF. This rearrangement joins TRBV9 to TRBJ2-5, with 16 bases identical to TRBD2. CDR3 length equals 17 residues. CDR1 SGDLS and CDR2 YYNGEE come from the germline V gene. V gave up 2 bases and J gave up 5 bases; unmatched junction bases: 6. Variable domain in full (rest from reference TRBV9 and TRBJ2-5): DSGVTQTPKHLITATGQRVTLRCSPRSGDLSVYWYQQSLDQGLQFLIQYYNGEERAKGNILERFSAQQFPDLHSELNLSSLELGDSALYFCASSVGTSGRAWETQYFGPGTRLLVL.

V usage is TRBV7-9 and J usage is TRBJ1-1, with D tentatively TRBD1 (5 bases). V lost 4 bases, J lost 5 bases, and 11 bases lay in between. This CDR3 comprises 13 residues. Germline V lookup: CDR1 SEHNR, CDR2 FQNEAQ (reference sequence). CDR3 sequence reads: CASSSGGLTEAFF. For the CDR3, the DNA is TGTGCCAGCAGCTCGGGGGGTTTGACTGAAGCTTTCTTT.

V gene TRBV28 combines with J gene TRBJ2-1, with D perhaps given as TRBD1 or TRBD2 (5 bases each). CDR3 length: 15 amino acids. Germline lookup yields CDR1 MDHEN and CDR2 SYDVKM. V gave up 4 bases and J gave up 4 bases, with 14 bases separating them. In DNA form, the CDR3 reads TGTGCCAGCAGTTCGACCGGGACCGTATACAATGAGCAGTTCTTC. This codes for CASSSTGTVYNEQFF.

V is TRBV5-4 and J is TRBJ2-7; a possible D gene is TRBD1 (5 bases). CDR3 length: 14 residues. The germline V gene encodes CDR1 SGHNT and CDR2 YYREEE (reference sequence). Trimming left V 4 bases short and J 3 bases short, with 14 bases between. CDR3 bases: TGTGCCAGCAGCCGGGTGGACACTAACTACGAGCAGTACTTC. This gives the protein CASSRVDTNYEQYF. Full variable domain (missing parts from reference TRBV5-4 and TRBJ2-7): ETGVTQSPTHLIKTRGQQVTLRCSSQSGHNTVSWYQQALGQGPQFIFQYYREEENGRGNFPPRFSGLQFPNYSSELNVNALELDDSALYLCASSRVDTNYEQYFGPGTRLTVT.

This clone was seen once. The CDR3: CASSPGALAGAFYEQYF. For the CDR3, the DNA is TGTGCCAGCAGCCCGGGGGCGCTAGCGGGAGCTTTCTACGAGCAGTACTTC. The J gene is TRBJ2-7, the V gene TRBV7-9, with 10 bases matching TRBD2. The germline CDR1 and CDR2 sequences are SEHNR and FQNEAQ (reference sequence). Trimming took 5 bases from V and 3 from J; bases not matched to a gene: 13. The CDR3 loop spans 17 amino acids. The full variable domain, in which reference TRBV7-9 and TRBJ2-7 provide the parts outside the CDR3, is DTGVSQNPRHKITKRGQNVTFRCDPISEHNRLYWYRQTLGQGPEFLTYFQNEAQLEKSRLLSDRFSAERPKGSFSTLEIQRTEQGDSAMYLCASSPGALAGAFYEQYFGPGTRLTVT.

This chain uses TRBV6-5 with TRBJ2-1; no firm D call. CDR1 is MNHEY and CDR2 is SVGAGI in the germline V gene. The length of the CDR3 is 15 residues. Trimming cost V 10 bases and J 5 bases, with 21 bases left between them. The CDR3, as DNA: TGTGCCAAAAGCCTAACAAGAACTAATAACAATGAGCAGTTCTTC. It translates to CAKSLTRTNNNEQFF.

This rearrangement joins TRBV30 to TRBJ2-7; TRBD1 or TRBD2 may be the D gene (6 bases each). This CDR3 has 15 amino acids. Trimming stripped 3 bases from V and 6 bases from J, with 21 bases between. From germline, CDR1 is GTSNPN and CDR2 SVGIG (reference sequence). CDR3 nucleotides: TGTGCCTGGAGGATGAGGGGGGCGCGTTCCAGCGAGCAGTACTTC. Protein product: CAWRMRGARSSEQYF.

V usage is TRBV19 and J usage is TRBJ1-1, with TRBD1 matching over 7 bases. The V gene end was trimmed by 5 bases and the J gene end by 12 bases; junction bases not matched to a gene: 6. Per the germline V gene, CDR1 is LNHDA and CDR2 is SQIVND (reference sequence). CDR3 length: 11 residues. The CDR3 protein is CASSLDRVTFF. CDR3 nucleotides: TGTGCCAGTAGTCTTGACAGGGTGACTTTCTTT. Using reference TRBV19 and TRBJ1-1 for the parts outside the CDR3, the full variable domain is DGGITQSPKYLFRKEGQNVTLSCEQNLNHDAMYWYRQDPGQGLRLIYYSQIVNDFQKGDIAEGYSVSREKKESFPLTVTSAQKNPTAFYLCASSLDRVTFFGQGTRLTVV.

This clone appeared once. The V and J genes are TRBV4-1 and TRBJ2-5, with 10 bases aligning to TRBD1. V gave up 0 bases and J gave up 5 bases; unmatched junction bases: 6. The germline gives CDR1 MGHRA, CDR2 YSYEKL. CDR3 length: 16 amino acids. The CDR3 here is CASSQDGGQGRETQYF. As DNA, the CDR3 is TGCGCCAGCAGCCAAGATGGGGGACAGGGGAGGGAGACCCAGTACTTC.

The V call is TRBV5-1, the J call TRBJ2-3; D call uncertain. Trimming took 1 base from V and 4 from J, leaving 4 bases between them. The CDR3 totals 12 residues. From germline, CDR1 is SGHRS and CDR2 YFSETQ. CDR3 coding DNA: TGCGCCAGCAGCTTGACATCAGATACGCAGTATTTT. Its protein product is CASSLTSDTQYF.

The V gene is TRBV18, the J gene TRBJ2-2, with D perhaps matching TRBD1 or TRBD2 (5 bases each). Trimming took off 4 bases at V and 1 base at J, with 10 bases between the two ends. The CDR3 contains 15 residues. Per germline, CDR1 KGHSH and CDR2 LQKENI. Written as DNA, the CDR3 is TGTGCCAGCTCACAGGGACCATTGAACACCGGGGAGCTGTTTTTT. Translation gives CASSQGPLNTGELFF. The whole variable domain, remainder taken from reference TRBV18 and TRBJ2-2, is NAGVMQNPRHLVRRRGQEARLRCSPMKGHSHVYWYRQLPEEGLKFMVYLQKENIIDESGMPKERFSAEFPKEGPSILRIQQVVRGDSAAYFCASSQGPLNTGELFFGEGSRLTVL.

The count of this clone is one. V gene TRBV25-1 combines with J gene TRBJ1-3, with TRBD1 as a possible D gene (5 bases). V shed 7 bases and J shed 1 base, with 8 bases lying between them. This CDR3 region has 13 residues. In germline, CDR1 is MGHDK, CDR2 SYGVNS. The CDR3 loop is CASNGASGNTIYF. CDR3 DNA: TGTGCCAGCAATGGGGCGTCTGGAAACACCATATATTTT.